The next 2 T cell receptor beta chains were all read from a single sample in a study of T cell repertoires in cytomegalovirus infection. TCRdb ran MiXCR on the reads and lists one entry per CDR3 protein. This repertoire shows about 180,000 distinct CDR3 sequences, roughly 17% found once; its top ten account for 25%. Material for sequencing was CD8+ T cells from PBMCs. Source of these receptors: a human donor in good health (CMV status not recorded). Some clones in this sample may be carry-over from other donors' samples.

The chain uses TRBV4-2 and TRBJ1-1; D uncertain. The CDR3 totals 15 residues. In germline, CDR1 is LGHNA, CDR2 YNFKEQ. Between the trimmed V and J ends, which lost 0 bases and 0 bases, there was a span of 8 bases. The CDR3 protein is CASSQDRRMNTEAFF. The CDR3 region has the DNA TGTGCCAGCAGCCAAGATAGGAGGATGAACACTGAAGCTTTCTTT.

This clonotype was seen more than once but under ten times. CDR3 region: CASSLVREGVSPLHF. CDR3 bases: TGTGCCAGCAGCTTGGTTAGGGAAGGAGTTTCACCCCTCCACTTT. This rearrangement joins TRBV5-6 to TRBJ1-6; D not resolved. The V and J ends lost 0 bases and 9 bases respectively, with 13 bases between them. Germline V gene lookup returns CDR1 SGHDT and CDR2 YYEEEE. CDR3 length equals 15 residues.